The clone carrying this TCR beta chain has more than one count but fewer than ten. No antigen is known for it. The sample carries other DNA sequences with the same CDR3. TCRdb keeps only in-frame clones here, not all; method: immunoSEQ multiplex PCR. The table has 97,000 or so clones, approximately 89% seen once. This entry comes from a study of T cell responses to AZD1222 COVID-19 vaccine. With 5 bases clipped from V and 8 bases from J, the junction kept 12 bases outside the gene matches. This CDR3 comprises 15 residues. The germline V gene encodes CDR1 PRHDT and CDR2 FYEKMQ (reference sequence). Findings of the study overall: Breadth and depth of Spike-specific TCRs rose after two AZD1222 doses. After the peak T cell response, and only then, were repertoires sampled.

This clonotype originated in an adult who received the AZD1222 COVID-19 vaccine. Sample: peripheral blood, taken 28 days after the second AZD1222 dose. J is TRBJ2-1 and V is TRBV13, with TRBD2 identical over 7 bases. The CDR3 loop is CASSTRLAGGYEQFF. The DNA of the CDR3 is TGTGCCAGCAGCACCCGACTAGCAGGAGGCTATGAGCAGTTCTTC. The whole variable domain, filled in from reference TRBV13 and TRBJ2-1, reads AAGVIQSPRHLIKEKRETATLKCYPIPRHDTVYWYQQGPGQDPQFLISFYEKMQSDKGSIPDRFSAQQFSDYHSELNMSSLELGDSALYFCASSTRLAGGYEQFFGPGTRLTVL.